This T cell receptor (beta chain) was identified during a study of CD8 T cells in ankylosing spondylitis. This clonotype has just a few counts. Its target is unknown. Study outcomes and limitations: Reports of some motif variants in reactive arthritis synovial fluid and blood predate this one. Ankylosing spondylitis blood seemed to carry a telltale TCR beta motif made of about 8 highly homologous variants. As reported, disease-linked clones showed significant enrichment in matched ankylosing spondylitis synovial fluid. Those disease-linked clones were CD8+; they were also relatively rare in peripheral blood.

Making use of molecular barcodes, quantitative 5'-RACE generated TCR beta libraries. A single record per CDR3 protein comes from TCRdb applying MiXCR to the 5' RACE reads. The table shows over 200,000 distinct CDR3 sequences, with around 19% occurring only once. Germline V gives CDR1 SGDLS, CDR2 YYNGEE. This CDR3 has 16 amino acids. V was cut by 3 bases and J by 0 bases, with 13 bases left in between. The specimen was blood, either unsorted or a sorted T cell fraction (not recorded which). The clonotype was recovered from a male donor with ankylosing spondylitis. The rearrangement links TRBV9 to TRBJ2-1; D could derive from TRBD1 or TRBD2 (7 bases each). The CDR3 DNA reads TGTGCCAGCAGCGAAGGGGGCGGGAGCTCCTACAATGAGCAGTTCTTC. Translated, it gives CASSEGGGSSYNEQFF.